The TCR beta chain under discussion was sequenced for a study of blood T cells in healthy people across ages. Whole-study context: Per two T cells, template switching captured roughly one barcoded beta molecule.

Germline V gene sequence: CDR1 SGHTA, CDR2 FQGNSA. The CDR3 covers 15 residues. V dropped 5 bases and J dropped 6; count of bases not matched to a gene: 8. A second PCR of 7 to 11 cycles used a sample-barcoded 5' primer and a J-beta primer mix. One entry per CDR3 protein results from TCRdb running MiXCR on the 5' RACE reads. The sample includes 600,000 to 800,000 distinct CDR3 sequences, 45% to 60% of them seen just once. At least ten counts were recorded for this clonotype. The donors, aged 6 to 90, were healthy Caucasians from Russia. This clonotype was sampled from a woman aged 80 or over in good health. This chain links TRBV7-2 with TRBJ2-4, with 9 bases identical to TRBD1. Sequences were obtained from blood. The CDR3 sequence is CASSVLGDRVNIQYF. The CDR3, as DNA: TGTGCCAGCAGCGTCCTAGGGGACAGGGTAAACATTCAGTACTTC. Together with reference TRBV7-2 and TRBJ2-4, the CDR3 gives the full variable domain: GAGVSQSPSNKVTEKGKDVELRCDPISGHTALYWYRQSLGQGLEFLIYFQGNSAPDKSGLPSDRFSAERTGGSVSTLTIQRTQQEDSAVYLCASSVLGDRVNIQYFGAGTRLSVL.